Shown below are 17 T cell receptor beta chains from a single sample sequenced in a study of T cells in Graves' hyperthyroidism and ophthalmopathy. Researchers amplified the TCR beta CDR3 regions from RNA transcripts. HTBI primers were used for first-round RT-PCR of the TCR CDR3. Via MiXCR, TCRdb re-called the multiplex PCR reads, giving one row per CDR3 protein. The sample has about 300,000 distinct CDR3 sequences; roughly 19% are singletons. Specimen: blood. These receptors all come from a man in his fifties or sixties with Graves' ophthalmopathy.

This clonotype was seen only once. An end of the junction differs from the germline gene, which may be a read error. The J gene is TRBJ2-3, the V gene TRBV2; 7 nucleotides line up with TRBD1. The CDR3 has 11 amino acids. Per germline, CDR1 SNHLY and CDR2 FYNNEI. The CDR3 loop is CASSQAAGTVF. In DNA form, the CDR3 reads TGTGCCAGCAGCCAAGCAGCCGGGACAGTTTTT.

This clonotype was observed many times. The chain has TRBV20-1 and TRBJ1-1; 7 nucleotides align to TRBD1. Per the germline V gene, CDR1 is DFQATT and CDR2 is SNEGSKA (reference sequence). The junction had 4 bases not matched to a gene; V was cut back by 5 bases and J by 4 bases. This CDR3 has 12 amino acids. The CDR3 DNA is TGCAGTGCTTACCAGGGGGTCACTGAAGCTTTCTTT. This sequence encodes CSAYQGVTEAFF.

This clonotype was counted at least ten times. The rearrangement links TRBV28 to TRBJ2-5, with 7 bases fitting TRBD2. V gave up 8 bases and J gave up 2 bases; unmatched junction bases: 8. The CDR3 is made up of 14 amino acids. Germline CDR1 reads MDHEN; CDR2 reads SYDVKM. The CDR3 reads CASGEPSGQETQYF. The CDR3 DNA is TGTGCCAGCGGAGAACCTAGCGGACAAGAGACCCAGTACTTC.

This sequence joins TRBV11-2 and TRBJ1-6, with a possible D match to TRBD1 (5 bases). Trimming took off 4 bases at V and 10 bases at J, with 8 bases between the two ends. The CDR3 runs 12 residues. From germline, CDR1 is SGHAT and CDR2 FQNNGV. CDR3 residues: CASSSRDSPLHF. The CDR3 DNA reads as TGTGCCAGCAGCTCCAGGGACTCACCCCTCCACTTT.

This clonotype has at least ten counts. The chain uses TRBV3-1 and TRBJ2-7; TRBD1 or TRBD2 may be the D gene (5 bases each). CDR1 and CDR2 (germline): LGHDT, YNNKEL (reference sequence). The CDR3 spans 17 residues. V lost 3 bases and J 2 bases, leaving 20 bases between the germline ends. The CDR3 sequence: CASSQGVWLKDPYEQYF. For the CDR3, the DNA is TGTGCCAGCAGCCAGGGGGTTTGGTTGAAGGATCCCTACGAGCAGTACTTC.

This clonotype has ten or more counts. The rearrangement joins TRBV2 to TRBJ1-1, with D possibly matching TRBD1 (6 bases). This CDR3 has 15 amino acids. Trimming stripped 7 bases from V and 1 base from J, with 16 bases between. Germline loops: CDR1 SNHLY, CDR2 FYNNEI. CDR3 in DNA: TGTGCCAGCACGAGGGAGGGGGGTGGGAACACTGAAGCTTTCTTT. Its protein product is CASTREGGGNTEAFF. The full variable domain, completed using reference TRBV2 and TRBJ1-1, is EPEVTQTPSHQVTQMGQEVILRCVPISNHLYFYWYRQILGQKVEFLVSFYNNEISEKSEIFDDQFSVERPDGSNFTLKIRSTKLEDSAMYFCASTREGGGNTEAFFGQGTRLTVV.

V and J are TRBV28 and TRBJ2-6; 7 positions match TRBD1. J was trimmed by 4 bases and V by 5 bases; bases with no gene match: 8. CDR1 MDHEN and CDR2 SYDVKM come from the germline V gene. The CDR3 covers 16 residues. For the CDR3, the DNA is TGTGCCAGCAGTCTTATCACAGGGGTCGGGGCCAACGTCCTGACTTTC. Translation: CASSLITGVGANVLTF.

This clonotype turned up a few times. The rearrangement uses TRBV6-5 and TRBJ2-3, with D unresolved. V dropped 0 bases and J dropped 2 bases, with 15 bases sitting between them. CDR3 length equals 17 residues. Germline V gives CDR1 MNHEY, CDR2 SVGAGI. Written as DNA, the CDR3 is TGTGCCAGCAGTTACTCGCCAGTGATTCCGAACACAGATACGCAGTATTTT. This translates into CASSYSPVIPNTDTQYF.

This clonotype was observed at least ten times. The genes are TRBV7-8 and TRBJ2-1; a weak D match, TRBD2 (6 bases). Germline CDR1 SGHVS, CDR2 FQNEAQ. V lost 5 bases and J lost 1, with 24 bases in between. This CDR3 comprises 19 residues. CDR3 DNA sequence: TGTGCCAGCAGCATACCGGGACTGTCATCGACTGTGTCCTACAATGAGCAGTTCTTC. Residues: CASSIPGLSSTVSYNEQFF.

This clonotype was detected only a few times. The chain employs TRBV14 and TRBJ2-7; D is possibly TRBD1 or TRBD2 (5 bases each). The germline V gene has CDR1 SGHDN and CDR2 FVKESK. The CDR3 totals 18 residues. Trimming cost V 0 bases and J 3 bases, with 21 bases left between them. The CDR3 DNA is TGTGCCAGCAGCCAAGATAAGGGGTCAACTAGAGACCACTACGAGCAGTACTTC. Residues: CASSQDKGSTRDHYEQYF.

This chain joins TRBV20-1 and TRBJ2-3; 14 positions agree with TRBD2. The ends lost 1 base at V and 6 bases at J; junction bases unmatched: 6. CDR3 size: 16 residues. Germline CDR1 and CDR2: DFQATT and SNEGSKA (reference sequence). The CDR3 DNA is TGCAGTGCTAGAGCGACTAGCGGGAGGGGGATGGATACGCAGTATTTT. This codes for CSARATSGRGMDTQYF.

This clonotype has only a few counts. The chain carries TRBV29-1 and TRBJ2-1; D gene unclear. CDR3 length: 16 residues. The V and J ends lost 0 bases and 0 bases respectively, with 12 bases between them. Germline lookup yields CDR1 SQVTM and CDR2 ANQGSEA. CDR3 in amino acids: CSVEDFWRSSYNEQFF. The CDR3 nucleotides are TGCAGCGTTGAAGATTTTTGGCGGAGCTCCTACAATGAGCAGTTCTTC.

The V call is TRBV9, the J call TRBJ2-7; tentatively, D is TRBD1 or TRBD2 (6 bases each). The V end lost 3 bases, the J end lost 3 bases, and 16 bases lay between the germline ends. This CDR3 is built from 15 residues. Germline V gene data show CDR1 as SGDLS and CDR2 as YYNGEE. The CDR3 region has the DNA TGTGCCAGCAGCGCCCACCTAGGGGGAGGCTACGAGCAGTACTTC. It is translated as CASSAHLGGGYEQYF.

This clonotype was observed at least ten times. The gene calls are TRBV10-3 and TRBJ1-5; 10 bases are a match to TRBD1. V was pared by 11 bases and J by 1 base, with 8 bases of the junction left unmatched. Germline assignment: CDR1 ENHRY and CDR2 SYGVKD. The CDR3 contains 15 residues. The DNA of the CDR3 is TGTGCCGTCGGGGGGACAGGGGAGAGCAATCAGCCCCAGCATTTT. As protein: CAVGGTGESNQPQHF.

This clonotype occurred many times. The chain combines TRBV5-1 with TRBJ2-7; 11 nucleotides align to TRBD2. J was trimmed by 4 bases and V by 1 base; bases with no gene match: 4. The CDR3 is 15 residues long. Germline assignment: CDR1 SGHRS and CDR2 YFSETQ. CDR3 in amino acids: CASSLQLAGVYEQYF. CDR3 DNA sequence: TGCGCCAGCAGCTTGCAACTAGCGGGGGTGTACGAGCAGTACTTC.

Notes on this clonotype: Given a much more abundant clone one base away, this may be a read error. The V call is TRBV20-1, the J call TRBJ2-1; 11 positions match TRBD2. Germline V gene sequence: CDR1 DFQATT, CDR2 SNEGSKA (reference sequence). This CDR3 is built from 14 residues. The CDR3 nucleotides are TGCGGTGCTAGCACTAGCGGGAGAAGGAATGAGCAGTTCTTC. Protein product: CGASTSGRRNEQFF.

This clonotype was seen ten or more times. The chain couples TRBV28 to TRBJ2-5, with 7 bases lining up with TRBD1. The trim removed 4 bases at V and 5 bases at J, leaving 7 bases unmatched. CDR3 size: 14 residues. Germline V gene lookup returns CDR1 MDHEN and CDR2 SYDVKM. CDR3 protein: CASSYRGPGETQYF. CDR3 coding DNA: TGTGCCAGCAGTTACAGGGGCCCAGGGGAGACCCAGTACTTC.